Listed below are T cell receptor beta chains from one sample, sequenced in a study of blood T cell repertoires in COVID-19. Data came from immunoSEQ multiplex PCR; TCRdb stores just in-frame clones and leaves some out. The sample has 300,000 to 350,000 clones; 70% to 90% are singletons. Sequenced sample: PBMCs or T cells enriched from blood (not recorded which). The receptors stem from a woman aged 40 to 50 with acute COVID-19. Both conserved end residues are part of each CDR3. Each record gives: J gene, D gene, V gene, clone size, CDR3 DNA, CDR3 protein. A D gene is named only where the DNA matches it firmly. Clone sizes are given selectively: once, few, many, or a class where the clone is expanded.

TRBJ1-4	TRBD1	TRBV4-2	-	TGTGCCAGCAGCCAAGGTTGGGACAGCTATAATGAAAAACTGTTTTTT	CASSQGWDSYNEKLFF
TRBJ1-4	-	TRBV7-9	-	TGTGCCAGCAGCTTAGGGCAAACTAATGAAAAACTGTTTTTT	CASSLGQTNEKLFF
TRBJ2-1	TRBD2	TRBV19	few	TGTGCCAGTAGCACGTCAGCGGGAGACTACAATGAGCAGTTCTTC	CASSTSAGDYNEQFF
TRBJ1-6	-	TRBV28	-	TGTGCCAGCAGATCCGGACAGCTTAATTCACCCCTCCACTTT	CASRSGQLNSPLHF
TRBJ1-3	-	TRBV6-5	-	TGTGCCAGCAGTTACGGAGGCAACTCTGGAAACACCATATATTTT	CASSYGGNSGNTIYF
TRBJ1-5	-	TRBV5-1	once	TGCGCCAGCAGCTTGGAGGGGGGGATCAATCAGCCCCAGCATTTT	CASSLEGGINQPQHF
TRBJ2-7	TRBD2	TRBV6-1	once	TGTGCCAGCAGTGAAATTTGGGCTAGCGGGAGCTACGAGCAGTACTTC	CASSEIWASGSYEQYF
TRBJ1-2	-	TRBV11-2	-	TGTGCCAGCAGCTTAGACAGGGGATATGGCTACACCTTC	CASSLDRGYGYTF
TRBJ1-2	-	TRBV7-2	once	TGTGCCAGCAGCTTAGGGGGCGGCGACTATGGCTACACCTTC	CASSLGGGDYGYTF
TRBJ1-5	TRBD1	TRBV12-3/TRBV12-4	-	TGTGCCAGCAGCCCGGACAGGGTACAGCCCCAGCATTTT	CASSPDRVQPQHF
TRBJ2-3	-	TRBV5-1	-	TGCGCCAGCAGCATACAGGCCCCTGACACAGATACGCAGTATTTT	CASSIQAPDTDTQYF
TRBJ1-3	-	TRBV27	-	TGTGCCGCTGGTCCAGGGGCCGGTGGAAACACCATATATTTT	CAAGPGAGGNTIYF
TRBJ2-1	TRBD2	TRBV2	once	TGTGCCAGCAGCGCGACTAGCGGGAGTAGGAATGAGCAGTTCTTC	CASSATSGSRNEQFF
TRBJ2-6	TRBD1	TRBV3-1/TRBV3-2	-	TGTGCCAGCAGCCAAAGGGACAGGGCGATCTCTGGGGCCAACGTCCTGACTTTC	CASSQRDRAISGANVLTF
TRBJ1-2	-	TRBV28	-	TGTGCCAGCAGTTTTTCCAGGGGTGGCTATGGCTACACCTTC	CASSFSRGGYGYTF
TRBJ2-2	-	TRBV5-1	-	TGCGCCAGCAGCTTGGTTCTAGATACCGGGGAGCTGTTTTTT	CASSLVLDTGELFF
TRBJ2-1	TRBD2	TRBV5-1	-	TGCGCCAGCAGCCCCGGGACTAGCGGGAGTTTCAATGAGCAGTTCTTC	CASSPGTSGSFNEQFF
TRBJ2-2	TRBD1	TRBV7-8	-	TGTGCCAGCAGGATACAGGGGGCCGTCGCCGGGGAGCTGTTTTTT	CASRIQGAVAGELFF
TRBJ2-2	-	TRBV4-2	-	TGTGCCAGCAGCCAAGTCAGACAGGCCTACACCGGGGAGCTGTTTTTT	CASSQVRQAYTGELFF
TRBJ1-5	-	TRBV7-9	-	TGTGCCAGCAGCTTCGGCTATAGAAACAGAGATTCTAATCAGCCCCAGCATTTT	CASSFGYRNRDSNQPQHF
TRBJ1-5	-	TRBV4-2	-	TGTGCCAGCAGCCAAGTTGTCTCGGAAGGGGATCAGCCCCAGCATTTT	CASSQVVSEGDQPQHF
TRBJ2-5	TRBD2	TRBV5-8	-	TGTGCCAGCAGCGGGGAAGGACTAGTAGGGGAGACCCAGTACTTC	CASSGEGLVGETQYF
TRBJ1-6	TRBD1	TRBV6-5	-	TGTGCCAGCAGTTACTTACAGGGGGCTTCACCCCTCCACTTT	CASSYLQGASPLHF
TRBJ1-5	TRBD1	TRBV6-2/TRBV6-3	-	TGTGCCAGCAGTCTCCTATGGTCAGGGGGTCAGCCCCAGCATTTT	CASSLLWSGGQPQHF
TRBJ2-1	TRBD1	TRBV18	-	TGTGCCAGCTCACCCCGGGACAGGGATTTTGATGAGCAGTTCTTC	CASSPRDRDFDEQFF
TRBJ1-2	-	TRBV7-2	-	TGTGCCAGCCTCCAGGGGAGCAGCTATGGCTACACCTTC	CASLQGSSYGYTF
TRBJ2-3	-	TRBV6-6	-	TGTGCCAGCAGTCCTGGGGACTTCACAGATACGCAGTATTTT	CASSPGDFTDTQYF